This T cell receptor (beta chain) stems from a study of regulatory T cells in long-lasting Graves disease. This clonotype occurred many times. Its antigen is undetermined. As for time point: newly diagnosed GD, antithyroid drugs for less than 3 months. The authors made the TCR library using RNA they extracted from PBMCs. Findings of the study overall: Only peripheral blood was studied, not thyroid tissue. Segments TRBV28, TRBJ1-2 and TRBJ2-5 showed preferential usage in persistent disease.

The length of the CDR3 is 15 residues. Germline CDR1 SNHLY, CDR2 FYNNEI. Trimming removed 8 bases at V and 3 bases at J, with 17 bases between. Construction of the TCR beta libraries employed iRepertoire HTBI primers in conjunction with Arm-PCR of CDR3 regions. TCRdb itself ran the multiplex PCR reads through MiXCR, one entry per CDR3 protein. The repertoire has 400,000 to 650,000 distinct CDR3 sequences, about 16% of them found once; the top ten carry 25%. The data were also submitted as part of a second study, on T cells in Graves' hyperthyroidism and ophthalmopathy. That work states: Each patient was aged 18 to 65 and had newly diagnosed hyperthyroidism of under 2 months' duration. Primed by the HTBI set, a first-round RT-PCR was run on the TCR CDR3.

The source was peripheral blood mononuclear cells (PBMCs), collected at new diagnosis, from a patient treated with antithyroid drugs. This TCR was sampled from a woman aged 35-65 years with Graves disease. The rearrangement uses TRBV2 and TRBJ1-5; the D gene is possibly TRBD1 (6 bases). The DNA for the CDR3 is TGTGCCAGCGCTGCGACAGGAGGGTACAATCAGCCCCAGCATTTT. Translated, it gives CASAATGGYNQPQHF.